The rows below give T cell receptor beta chains drawn from one sample of a study of T cells in Graves' hyperthyroidism and ophthalmopathy. MiXCR, applied by TCRdb to the multiplex PCR reads, yields one record per CDR3 protein. The sample consists of hundreds of thousands of distinct CDR3 sequences, roughly 40% of them appearing once. The sequenced sample consisted of blood. The receptors stem from a man aged 18 to 35 with Graves' hyperthyroidism. Both conserved end residues are part of each CDR3.

cdr3_length: 16; v_call: TRBV2; cdr3_aa: CASSWDLAGDEKTQYF
cdr3_length: 14; v_call: TRBV10-3; cdr3_aa: CAISREPNTGELFF
cdr3_length: 13; v_call: TRBV29-1; cdr3_aa: CSVRDSNTGELFF
cdr3_length: 15; v_call: TRBV7-9; cdr3_aa: CASSLEGNTGNTIYF
cdr3_length: 15; v_call: TRBV6-5; cdr3_aa: CASTKLAGSTRELFF
cdr3_length: 14; v_call: TRBV2; cdr3_aa: CASSGRTGRVVAFF
cdr3_length: 17; v_call: TRBV10-3; cdr3_aa: CASSYWDRGRLNAEAFF
cdr3_length: 13; v_call: TRBV7-9; cdr3_aa: CASQPGERDEQYF
cdr3_length: 15; v_call: TRBV15; cdr3_aa: CATSPRAGGTFEQFF
cdr3_length: 15; v_call: TRBV10-3; cdr3_aa: CASSKNVRRRETQYF
cdr3_length: 14; v_call: TRBV12-3/TRBV12-4; cdr3_aa: CASSSGVHQETQYF
cdr3_length: 12; v_call: TRBV20-1; cdr3_aa: CSADGGTGELFF
cdr3_length: 15; v_call: TRBV9; cdr3_aa: CASSPQGARDQPQHF
cdr3_length: 19; v_call: TRBV9; cdr3_aa: CASSVASVEGGHPQETQYF
cdr3_length: 12; v_call: TRBV15; cdr3_aa: CATGVRQETQYF
cdr3_length: 12; v_call: TRBV29-1; cdr3_aa: CSSLAGNHEQYF
cdr3_length: 15; v_call: TRBV7-3; cdr3_aa: CASSPGLAVSGELFF
cdr3_length: 14; v_call: TRBV9; cdr3_aa: CASSADWREETQYF
cdr3_length: 13; v_call: TRBV5-6; cdr3_aa: CASSNPTNEKLFF
cdr3_length: 18; v_call: TRBV7-8; cdr3_aa: CASSHLQGQGAGNEKLFF
cdr3_length: 16; v_call: TRBV12-3/TRBV12-4; cdr3_aa: CASSDVGQGARETQYF
cdr3_length: 13; v_call: TRBV19; cdr3_aa: CASSIGQVRGYTF
cdr3_length: 9; v_call: TRBV27; cdr3_aa: CASSLSQYF
cdr3_length: 13; v_call: TRBV7-9; cdr3_aa: CASSLEGRKVQHF
cdr3_length: 11; v_call: TRBV4-2; cdr3_aa: CASSQELEAFF
cdr3_length: 15; v_call: TRBV7-9; cdr3_aa: CASSLGAQGRETQYF
cdr3_length: 14; v_call: TRBV29-1; cdr3_aa: CSVGPRGRTDTQYF
cdr3_length: 16; v_call: TRBV7-2; cdr3_aa: CASSAGGQNSGNTIYF
cdr3_length: 15; v_call: TRBV19; cdr3_aa: CASSPMSGGVQPQHF
cdr3_length: 12; v_call: TRBV29-1; cdr3_aa: CSVARGSGEQYF
cdr3_length: 16; v_call: TRBV2; cdr3_aa: CASSDGLAGLTGELFF
cdr3_length: 16; v_call: TRBV3-1; cdr3_aa: CASSQVGPGLGEKLFF
cdr3_length: 12; v_call: TRBV20-1; cdr3_aa: CSAPHRDTEAFF
cdr3_length: 14; v_call: TRBV5-1; cdr3_aa: CASSPTGWNTEAFF
cdr3_length: 13; v_call: TRBV10-3; cdr3_aa: CAPGTGTDQPQHF
cdr3_length: 12; v_call: TRBV29-1; cdr3_aa: CSLAGTGVGYTF
cdr3_length: 13; v_call: TRBV10-2; cdr3_aa: CASGQTRQETQYF
cdr3_length: 14; v_call: TRBV5-1; cdr3_aa: CASSMTANTDEQYF
cdr3_length: 15; v_call: TRBV5-1; cdr3_aa: CASSSLQGTNTEAFF
cdr3_length: 15; v_call: TRBV15; cdr3_aa: CATSVLTGTNSPLHF
cdr3_length: 16; v_call: TRBV12-3/TRBV12-4; cdr3_aa: CASSLDADLIIYEQYF
cdr3_length: 17; v_call: TRBV7-3; cdr3_aa: CASSSPQTGTCLEELFF
cdr3_length: 16; v_call: TRBV19; cdr3_aa: CASSPRGTASSYGYTF
cdr3_length: 14; v_call: TRBV5-4; cdr3_aa: CASSRALPGEGQYF
cdr3_length: 15; v_call: TRBV7-2; cdr3_aa: CASSYSEGEFNEQCF
cdr3_length: 11; v_call: TRBV7-2; cdr3_aa: CASSQGLVQYF
cdr3_length: 14; v_call: TRBV29-1; cdr3_aa: CSVSDRASQETQYF
cdr3_length: 12; v_call: TRBV5-8; cdr3_aa: CASSSWTYEQYF